This T cell receptor beta chain was captured in a study of blood T cells in healthy people across ages. Concerning this clonotype: The antigen is undetermined.

The authors ran a second PCR of about 6 to 11 cycles using a sample-barcoded 5' primer and a J-beta primer mix. Each CDR3 protein gets one entry after TCRdb re-called the 5' RACE reads with MiXCR. Among roughly 680,000 distinct CDR3 sequences, roughly 21% were seen once, and the ten largest hold 3.5% to 4%. Losses at the gene ends were 6 bases for V and 0 bases for J; bases not matched to a gene: 7. CDR3 size: 16 residues. Germline CDR1 is SGHVS and CDR2 is FQNEAQ. Study-wide points: Diversity estimates drawn from one million T cells were deemed underestimates. Getting older went along with TCR beta diversity per million T cells dropping roughly linearly. Both higher diversity and more naive CD4+ cells marked long-lived donors when set against aged donors.

Sequences were obtained from blood. The source of this sequence is a man aged 65 to 85 in good health. The chain recombines TRBV7-8 with TRBJ2-1; 8 bases are shared with TRBD2. The CDR3 sequence is CASRSRSGSSYNEQFF. The CDR3 bases are TGTGCCAGCAGATCTCGGAGCGGGAGCTCCTACAATGAGCAGTTCTTC.